The TCR beta chain under discussion was sequenced for a study of cytotoxic CD8 clonotypes in ibrutinib-treated CLL. General study findings and limits: The study found public clonotypes uncommon, contracting or stable on treatment.

The targeted sequencing depth was 1 in 200,000 to 1 in 1 million T cells. The method was immunoSEQ multiplex PCR; TCRdb's version includes in-frame clones alone and lacks a portion of them. Here the sample spans some 150,000 clones, roughly three quarters being singletons. The V gene's germline CDR1 is MDHEN and CDR2 SYDVKM. The CDR3 consists of 13 residues. Trimming took 6 bases from V and 4 from J, leaving 12 bases between them. Of note for this clone: As yet, its antigen is unknown.

Sequences were derived from PBMCs, sampled after 24 months of ibrutinib treatment. The clonotype comes from a human donor with chronic lymphocytic leukemia. The chain links TRBV28 to TRBJ1-2; no definite D call. The CDR3 region is CASRSSNRYGYTF. The CDR3 DNA follows: TGTGCCAGCAGGTCTTCGAATCGCTATGGCTACACCTTC.